The T cell receptor (beta chain) described here comes from a study of T-cell reconstitution after alpha-beta-depleted transplantation in children. The CDR3 runs to 17 residues. V shed 0 bases and J shed 0 bases, with 13 bases lying between them. CDR1 is SGHRS, CDR2 YFSETQ, per germline. Unique molecular identifiers were incorporated into the prepared TCRbeta library. MiXCR was run by TCRdb on the PCR reads, yielding one entry per CDR3 protein. This sample carries 450,000 to 600,000 distinct CDR3 sequences, approximately 20% of them seen once, and the ten largest clones take 3.3%. Sequences were derived from PBMCs from the stem cell graft donor, sampled from the stem cell graft. The chain carries TRBV5-1 and TRBJ2-1, with D hard to call. The source of this sequence is a human donor who donated a stem cell graft to a child with acute lymphoblastic leukemia. The CDR3 DNA follows: TGCGCCAGCAGCTTGGTTTTGTCCTCCTACTCCTACAATGAGCAGTTCTTC. This encodes CASSLVLSSYSYNEQFF.